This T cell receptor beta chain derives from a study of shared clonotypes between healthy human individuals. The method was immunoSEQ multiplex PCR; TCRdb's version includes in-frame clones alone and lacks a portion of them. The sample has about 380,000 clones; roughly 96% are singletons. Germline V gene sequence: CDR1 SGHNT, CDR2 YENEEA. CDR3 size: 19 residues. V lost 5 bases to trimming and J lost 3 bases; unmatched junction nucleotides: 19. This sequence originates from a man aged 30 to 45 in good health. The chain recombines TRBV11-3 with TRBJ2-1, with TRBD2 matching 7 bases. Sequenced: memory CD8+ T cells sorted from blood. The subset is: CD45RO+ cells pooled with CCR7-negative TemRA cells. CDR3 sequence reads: CASSVTSGLTTQFYNEQFF. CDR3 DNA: TGTGCCAGCAGCGTGACATCGGGACTAACCACTCAATTCTACAATGAGCAGTTCTTC. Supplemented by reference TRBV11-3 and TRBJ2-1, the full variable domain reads EAGVVQSPRYKIIEKKQPVAFWCNPISGHNTLYWYLQNLGQGPELLIRYENEEAVDDSQLPKDRFSAERLKGVDSTLKIQPAELGDSAVYLCASSVTSGLTTQFYNEQFFGPGTRLTVL.